This T cell receptor (beta chain) was identified during a study of T cells in Graves' hyperthyroidism and ophthalmopathy. Overall study findings and caveats: Most clonotypes expanded in the thyroid (above 0.001) were also present in blood.

CDR1 LNHNV and CDR2 YYDKDF come from the germline V gene (reference sequence). The V end was cut by 2 bases, the J end by 5 bases, with 19 bases between. The CDR3 loop spans 17 amino acids. Worth noting for this clonotype: Its specificity is unknown.

Amplification of TCR beta CDR3 regions used RNA as the template. A first-round RT-PCR of the TCR CDR3 used the HTBI primer set. Each CDR3 protein gets one entry after TCRdb re-called the multiplex PCR reads with MiXCR. The data show roughly 500,000 distinct CDR3 sequences, 22% seen once. Sequencing was carried out using blood. The clonotype comes from a woman between 70 and 85 years old with Graves' ophthalmopathy. This sequence joins TRBV15 and TRBJ1-5; a possible D gene is TRBD1 (6 bases). This CDR3 is CATSRQPHREGHQPQHF. The CDR3 DNA sequence: TGTGCCACCAGCAGACAACCGCACAGGGAGGGACATCAGCCCCAGCATTTT.